The TCR beta chain described here comes from a study of T cell responses to AZD1222 COVID-19 vaccine. Points from the study as a whole: Females outnumbered males among donors, who were mostly white British; clonal diversity was possibly underestimated.

Here immunoSEQ multiplex PCR was the method, and the copy in TCRdb shows in-frame clones only, minus some. The sample has roughly 130,000 clones; approximately 85% are singletons. This CDR3 is built from 19 residues. Trimming cost V 0 bases and J 1 base; bases outside gene matches: 10. The V gene's germline CDR1 is SGHDN and CDR2 FVKESK. A remark on this clone: The antigen remains undetermined.

The clonotype originates from an adult in good health. The material was peripheral blood, obtained on day 0 of AZD1222 vaccination. The V gene is TRBV14, the J gene TRBJ2-5; 11 bases fit TRBD1. CDR3: CASSQEGTGGTIFQETQYF. CDR3 coding DNA: TGTGCCAGCAGCCAAGAGGGGACAGGGGGGACTATTTTCCAAGAGACCCAGTACTTC.